Below, 30 T cell receptor beta chains from the same sample are listed, as sequenced in a study of regulatory T cells in long-lasting Graves disease. Time point meaning: persistent/refractory GD, antithyroid drugs over 5 years with positive TRAb. The authors made the TCR library using RNA they extracted from PBMCs. Sequencing libraries for TCR beta were prepared with iRepertoire HTBI primers and Arm-PCR of CDR3 regions. One entry per CDR3 protein, called by TCRdb with MiXCR from the multiplex PCR reads. The sample holds 400,000 to 500,000 distinct CDR3 sequences, around a fifth seen once. Material: peripheral blood mononuclear cells (PBMCs), obtained when the disease was refractory, from a patient treated with antithyroid drugs. These receptor sequences come from a female donor with Graves disease.

The sample holds a few counts of this clonotype. V and J are TRBV6-1 and TRBJ2-5, with D perhaps matching TRBD2 (5 bases). Germline V gives CDR1 MNHNS, CDR2 SASEGT. V was trimmed by 5 bases and J by 9 bases, leaving 16 bases between them. The CDR3 spans 13 residues. The CDR3 region is CASSKTRIPPQYF. CDR3 coding DNA: TGTGCCAGCAGTAAAACTAGGATCCCCCCCCAGTACTTC.

Only a few counts were recorded for this clonotype. J is TRBJ2-7 and V is TRBV29-1; the D is unclear. The CDR3 is made up of 11 amino acids. The V and J ends lost 4 bases and 5 bases respectively, with 9 bases between them. Germline CDR1 SQVTM, CDR2 ANQGSEA. DNA of the CDR3: TGCAGCGTTGGGGTGACACACGAGCAGTACTTC. This gives the protein CSVGVTHEQYF.

This clonotype was found many times. The CDR3 here is CASRLHGQNQDYGYTF. CDR3 sequence (DNA): TGTGCCAGCAGACTTCACGGACAGAACCAGGACTATGGCTACACCTTC. J is TRBJ1-2 and V is TRBV6-1; the D gene is possibly TRBD1 (6 bases). The V gene lost 6 bases and the J gene lost 3 bases, with 20 bases spanning the gap. Germline V lookup: CDR1 MNHNS, CDR2 SASEGT. The CDR3 spans 16 residues.

In this sample, this clonotype turned up many times. The rearrangement links TRBV12-3 or TRBV12-4 to TRBJ1-5; D is uncertain. Trimming took off 6 bases at V and 0 bases at J, with 6 bases between the two ends. This CDR3 is 13 amino acids long. In DNA, the CDR3 is TGTGCCAGCAGCTTAAGTAGCAATCAGCCCCAGCATTTT. It encodes CASSLSSNQPQHF.

This clonotype was picked up a small number of times. V usage is TRBV13 and J usage is TRBJ2-7, with 7 bases fitting TRBD1. Germline CDR1 reads PRHDT; CDR2 reads FYEKMQ (reference sequence). J lost 0 bases, V lost 5 bases, and 10 bases had no gene match. The CDR3 loop spans 16 amino acids. As DNA, the CDR3 is TGTGCCAGCAGCGGTAGGGGACAGCCGAGCTCCTACGAGCAGTACTTC. The encoded protein is CASSGRGQPSSYEQYF.

As regards this clonotype: With a much larger clone just one base away, this may be a read error. The rearrangement links TRBV2 to TRBJ2-7, with 13 bases aligning to TRBD2. This CDR3 contains 15 residues. CDR1 and CDR2 from the germline V gene are SNHLY and FYNNEI. As DNA, the CDR3 is TGTGCCAGCAGGGGACTAGCGGGACTGGGAGGCGAGCAGTACTTT. Its translation is CASRGLAGLGGEQYF. Based on the CDR3 plus reference TRBV2 and TRBJ2-7, the full variable domain is EPEVTQTPSHQVTQMGQEVILRCVPISNHLYFYWYRQILGQKVEFLVSFYNNEISEKSEIFDDQFSVERPDGSNFTLKIRSTKLEDSAMYFCASRGLAGLGGEQYFGPGTRLTVT.

In its sample, this clonotype was seen a few times. The J gene is TRBJ2-7, the V gene TRBV7-2; TRBD2 aligns across 7 bases. The CDR3 loop spans 15 amino acids. Per the germline V gene, CDR1 is SGHTA and CDR2 is FQGNSA. The V gene end was trimmed by 4 bases and the J gene end by 3 bases; junction bases not matched to a gene: 9. As DNA, the CDR3 is TGTGCCAGCAGCTACTCGGGACTAATGAGCTACGAGCAGTACTTC. Translated, it gives CASSYSGLMSYEQYF.

This clonotype showed up many times. The DNA for the CDR3 is TGTGCCAGCGGATATCGGGCCAGAGCTTGGACCCAGTACTTC. Translating gives CASGYRARAWTQYF. V is TRBV2 and J is TRBJ2-5, with no clear D. Germline loops: CDR1 SNHLY, CDR2 FYNNEI. Trimming shortened V by 8 bases and J by 7 bases, and 20 bases separated the two germline ends. The CDR3 totals 14 residues.

This clonotype was seen only a few times. The rearrangement uses TRBV29-1 and TRBJ2-2; 7 bases map to TRBD1. The CDR3 sequence is 14 residues long. J was trimmed by 5 bases and V by 6 bases; bases with no gene match: 9. Per the germline V gene, CDR1 is SQVTM and CDR2 is ANQGSEA. The CDR3 region has the DNA TGCAGCGTAGCTCCGACAGGGTTGACCGGGGAGCTGTTTTTT. It encodes CSVAPTGLTGELFF.

The chain combines TRBV29-1 with TRBJ1-5; D might be TRBD1 (6 bases). V dropped 3 bases and J dropped 7 bases, with 13 bases sitting between them. The CDR3 runs 13 residues. Per germline, CDR1 SQVTM and CDR2 ANQGSEA. The DNA of the CDR3 is TGCAGCGTTGAGGGGGCTCGGGGACAGCCCCAGCATTTT. This translates into CSVEGARGQPQHF.

This clonotype was detected only a few times. The chain is built from TRBV11-2 and TRBJ1-4, with D tentatively TRBD1 (5 bases). Germline-derived CDR1 and CDR2 are SGHAT and FQNNGV. The CDR3 consists of 14 residues. The V end lost 3 bases, the J end lost 7 bases, and 12 bases lay between the germline ends. The CDR3 DNA is TGTGCCAGCAGCTTGGGCAGGGTCGGTGAAAAACTGTTTTTT. Translating it yields CASSLGRVGEKLFF.

The gene calls are TRBV7-8 and TRBJ2-2; D is ambiguous. Between the trimmed V and J ends, which lost 1 base and 8 bases, there was a span of 5 bases. The germline CDR1 and CDR2 sequences are SGHVS and FQNEAQ. CDR3 length: 12 amino acids. CDR3 region: CASSLGRGELFF. In nucleotides, the CDR3 is TGTGCCAGCAGCTTAGGACGGGGGGAGCTGTTTTTT.

In its sample, this clonotype was seen many times. The chain is built from TRBV6-5 and TRBJ2-7; possible D gene TRBD1, 5 bases. The CDR3 consists of 14 residues. V gave up 4 bases and J gave up 5 bases, with 15 bases separating them. Germline-derived CDR1 and CDR2 are MNHEY and SVGAGI. CDR3 bases: TGTGCCAGCAGTTCCCGCCGGACAATGGACGAGCAGTACTTC. This codes for CASSSRRTMDEQYF.

Note on this clonotype: A read error may be the cause here, since a much bigger clone is one base away. Likely a read error: the CDR3 ends without its conserved phenylalanine or tryptophan. The V and J genes are TRBV6-1 and TRBJ1-2; D is ambiguous. Trimming stripped 1 base from V and 2 bases from J, with 11 bases between. Per germline, CDR1 MNHNS and CDR2 SASEGT. The CDR3 spans 15 residues. The CDR3 nucleotides are TGTGCCAGCAGTGAAGGATGGAGTTCCAACTATGGCTACACCCTC. It codes for CASSEGWSSNYGYTL.

This clonotype was counted ten times or more. The rearrangement joins TRBV19 to TRBJ1-5; D gene ambiguous. The CDR3 length is 12 residues. Germline V gives CDR1 LNHDA, CDR2 SQIVND (reference sequence). Trimming removed 11 bases from V and 5 bases from J, with 13 bases in between. CDR3 loop: CASSPRYQPQHF. DNA for the CDR3: TGTGCCTCCTCGCCCAGATATCAGCCCCAGCATTTT.

This clonotype was detected many times. J is TRBJ2-2 and V is TRBV12-3 or TRBV12-4; TRBD2 is a possible D gene (5 bases). Trimming shortened V by 6 bases and J by 4 bases, and 12 bases separated the two germline ends. CDR3 length: 14 residues. CDR3 sequence: CASRSGVSTGELFF. The DNA of the CDR3 is TGTGCCAGCAGGTCCGGGGTCTCCACCGGGGAGCTGTTTTTT.

V usage is TRBV27 and J usage is TRBJ2-4; TRBD2 agrees at 8 bases. The length of the CDR3 is 14 residues. CDR1 is MNHEY, CDR2 SMNVEV, per germline (reference sequence). Trimming cost V 5 bases and J 6 bases; bases outside gene matches: 6. This CDR3 is CASSTGGGANIQYF. The CDR3 bases are TGTGCCAGCAGTACCGGGGGGGGGGCAAACATTCAGTACTTC.

This clonotype was detected a few times. CDR3 coding DNA: TGTGCCAGCAGTACGTCCGGGAGGAACGCAGATACGCAGTATTTT. This codes for CASSTSGRNADTQYF. The chain is built from TRBV28 and TRBJ2-3; TRBD2 matches at 7 bases. V shed 5 bases and J 4 bases; nucleotides not matched to a gene: 9. In germline, CDR1 is MDHEN, CDR2 SYDVKM. The CDR3 covers 15 residues.

This clonotype occurred many times. The rearrangement links TRBV6-1 to TRBJ1-1; D unclear. The CDR3 contains 13 residues. Germline lookup yields CDR1 MNHNS and CDR2 SASEGT. Trimming cost V 8 bases and J 0 bases, with 10 bases left between them. CDR3 region: CASGVHLNTEAFF. The CDR3 bases are TGTGCCAGCGGGGTGCACTTGAACACTGAAGCTTTCTTT.

This rearrangement joins TRBV19 to TRBJ2-7, with 12 bases matching TRBD2. The V gene end was trimmed by 2 bases and the J gene end by 2 bases; junction bases not matched to a gene: 1. The length of the CDR3 is 15 residues. CDR1 is LNHDA, CDR2 SQIVND, per germline (reference sequence). The CDR3 loop reads CASSILAGGAYEQYF. The CDR3 nucleotides are TGTGCCAGTAGTATACTAGCGGGGGGGGCCTACGAGCAGTACTTC.

This clonotype was observed at least ten times. The chain combines TRBV2 with TRBJ2-2, with 7 bases aligning to TRBD2. The CDR3 length is 19 residues. Germline trimming cut 5 bases from V and 2 bases from J; bases unmatched to any gene: 17. Germline CDR1 SNHLY, CDR2 FYNNEI. The CDR3 nucleotides read TGTGCCAGCAGTTGGACTAGTTACTCACCATACAGCAACACCGGGGAGCTGTTTTTT. Its translation is CASSWTSYSPYSNTGELFF.

This chain links TRBV7-2 with TRBJ1-3; TRBD1 matches 8 bases. V shed 1 base and J 1 base; nucleotides not matched to a gene: 3. Germline lookup yields CDR1 SGHTA and CDR2 FQGNSA. The CDR3 is made up of 16 amino acids. The CDR3 DNA follows: TGTGCCAGCAGCTTAGAGTGGGACAGGTCTGGAAACACCATATATTTT. Its translation is CASSLEWDRSGNTIYF.

This chain uses TRBV7-2 with TRBJ2-7; maybe TRBD1 (5 bases). Germline-derived CDR1 and CDR2 are SGHTA and FQGNSA. Deletions cut 1 base from V and 0 bases from J, with 10 bases between. This CDR3 comprises 15 residues. CDR3 bases: TGTGCCAGCAGCTTAGGCACAGGAAGCTCCTACGAGCAGTACTTC. This encodes CASSLGTGSSYEQYF. The full variable domain, completed using reference TRBV7-2 and TRBJ2-7, is GAGVSQSPSNKVTEKGKDVELRCDPISGHTALYWYRQSLGQGLEFLIYFQGNSAPDKSGLPSDRFSAERTGGSVSTLTIQRTQQEDSAVYLCASSLGTGSSYEQYFGPGTRLTVT.

This chain uses TRBV6-9 with TRBJ2-2; no clear D gene. Trimming took off 4 bases at V and 6 bases at J, with 6 bases between the two ends. The CDR3 has 12 amino acids. Germline V gene sequence: CDR1 MNHGY, CDR2 SVAAGI. The CDR3 here is CASSSYAGELFF. Here the CDR3 DNA reads TGTGCCAGCAGTTCTTACGCCGGGGAGCTGTTTTTT.

This clonotype has ten or more counts. The chain is built from TRBV29-1 and TRBJ1-1, with 9 bases identical to TRBD1. The CDR3 is made up of 12 amino acids. J lost 1 base, V lost 7 bases, and 1 base had no gene match. Germline-derived CDR1 and CDR2 are SQVTM and ANQGSEA. The CDR3 DNA follows: TGCAGCGGGGGACAGGGGAACACTGAAGCTTTCTTT. It specifies CSGGQGNTEAFF.

This clonotype was seen repeatedly, ten times or more. This chain uses TRBV5-1 with TRBJ1-2, with 8 bases identical to TRBD1. CDR1 and CDR2 (germline): SGHRS, YFSETQ. Trimming took 2 bases from V and 4 from J; bases not matched to a gene: 13. This CDR3 contains 17 residues. DNA for the CDR3: TGCGCCAGCAGCTTACGGCCGGGACAGGATCGAGGCTATGGCTACACCTTC. It codes for CASSLRPGQDRGYGYTF. Combining the CDR3 with reference TRBV5-1 and TRBJ1-2 gives the whole variable domain KAGVTQTPRYLIKTRGQQVTLSCSPISGHRSVSWYQQTPGQGLQFLFEYFSETQRNKGNFPGRFSGRQFSNSRSEMNVSTLELGDSALYLCASSLRPGQDRGYGYTFGSGTRLTVV.

This clonotype showed up many times. This sequence joins TRBV9 and TRBJ1-2; 9 bases are shared with TRBD1. CDR1 is SGDLS and CDR2 is YYNGEE in the germline V gene. The trim removed 0 bases at V and 6 bases at J, leaving 3 bases unmatched. The CDR3 runs to 14 residues. The CDR3 sequence is CASSVATGGHGYTF. CDR3 DNA sequence: TGTGCCAGCAGCGTAGCCACAGGGGGCCATGGCTACACCTTC.

This clonotype has just a few counts. The rearrangement uses TRBV7-2 and TRBJ2-7, with D maybe TRBD2 (5 bases). Germline V gene sequence: CDR1 SGHTA, CDR2 FQGNSA. The V end was cut by 4 bases, the J end by 4 bases, with 8 bases between. The CDR3 has 12 amino acids. The CDR3 DNA reads as TGTGCCAGCAGCTCGGCGGGTTACGAGCAGTACTTC. As protein: CASSSAGYEQYF. The whole variable domain, remainder taken from reference TRBV7-2 and TRBJ2-7, is GAGVSQSPSNKVTEKGKDVELRCDPISGHTALYWYRQSLGQGLEFLIYFQGNSAPDKSGLPSDRFSAERTGGSVSTLTIQRTQQEDSAVYLCASSSAGYEQYFGPGTRLTVT.

Only a few counts were recorded for this clonotype. The rearrangement joins TRBV27 to TRBJ1-2, with D uncertain. CDR3 length equals 14 residues. Germline CDR1 reads MNHEY; CDR2 reads SMNVEV (reference sequence). Between the trimmed V and J ends, which lost 3 bases and 5 bases, there was a span of 13 bases. CDR3 sequence: CASSFNPLEYGYTF. The CDR3 DNA reads TGTGCCAGCAGTTTCAACCCATTAGAGTATGGCTACACCTTC.

The chain recombines TRBV19 with TRBJ2-2; unclear D gene. Germline V CDR1 and CDR2: LNHDA, SQIVND (reference sequence). Trimming left V 3 bases short and J 2 bases short, with 1 base between. CDR3 size: 12 residues. This CDR3 reads CASSINTGELFF. As DNA, the CDR3 is TGTGCCAGTAGTATCAACACCGGGGAGCTGTTTTTT.